This T cell receptor (beta chain) was sequenced in a study of blood T cell repertoires in COVID-19. Study details: Both acute and convalescent COVID-19 samples were obtained from the United States, Italy and Spain. The analysed material was cDNA or gDNA that came from T cells, B-cell-depleted T cells, or PBMCs.

Methods used by the authors: By means of reference gene primer amplification, nucleated cell counts were estimated. Assay used: immunoSEQ multiplex PCR; TCRdb lists only in-frame clones, some missing. The DNA gave D and trimming, while V, J and clone size come from that table. The sample records roughly 200,000 clones, 80% to 85% being singletons. The CDR3 has 16 amino acids. V lost 0 bases to trimming and J lost 2 bases, with 12 bases between them. CDR1 is SGHAT, CDR2 FQNNGV, per germline. The receptor was derived from a woman of 80 years or more with COVID-19, enrolled during active disease. The specimen sequenced was peripheral blood. This chain links TRBV11-2 with TRBJ2-3; TRBD1 might be the D (5 bases). CDR3 amino acids: CASSLDLGVSTDTQYF. The DNA for the CDR3 is TGTGCCAGCAGCTTAGATTTAGGGGTTTCCACAGATACGCAGTATTTT.